Shown below are 22 T cell receptor beta chains from a single sample sequenced in a study of blood T cells in healthy people across ages. A J-beta primer mix and a sample-barcoded 5' primer were used in a second PCR of roughly 6 to 12 cycles. TCRdb called the 5' RACE reads again in MiXCR, with one record for every CDR3 protein. The sample holds roughly 930,000 distinct CDR3 sequences, roughly 50% seen once. The sequencing sample was made of blood. These receptors all come from a man aged 25 to 45 in good health.

The gene calls are TRBV10-3 and TRBJ2-3; TRBD2 might be the D (6 bases). The V end was cut by 6 bases, the J end by 0 bases, with 13 bases between. CDR1 and CDR2 from the germline V gene are ENHRY and SYGVKD. The CDR3 sequence is 15 residues long. The CDR3 region has the DNA TGTGCCATCAGCGATAGACGGGGGAGCACAGATACGCAGTATTTT. Translating gives CAISDRRGSTDTQYF.

This chain joins TRBV2 and TRBJ2-7; 8 nucleotides agree with TRBD2. Germline V gene lookup returns CDR1 SNHLY and CDR2 FYNNEI. V lost 8 bases to trimming and J lost 2 bases; unmatched junction nucleotides: 14. The CDR3 is 16 amino acids. The CDR3 sequence: CASHERGGGYTYEQYF. The DNA for the CDR3 is TGTGCCAGCCATGAACGGGGGGGCGGGTACACCTACGAGCAGTACTTC.

The V gene is TRBV2, the J gene TRBJ2-5; TRBD2 might be the D (6 bases). V lost 7 bases and J lost 2, with 14 bases in between. This CDR3 is 14 amino acids long. Germline V lookup: CDR1 SNHLY, CDR2 FYNNEI. Here the CDR3 DNA reads TGTGCCAGCATCCTCGGGCGGGGACAAGAGACCCAGTACTTC. Amino acid sequence: CASILGRGQETQYF.

The chain recombines TRBV20-1 with TRBJ2-3; tentative D call: TRBD1 (6 bases). The CDR3 has 13 residues. V lost 2 bases and J lost 1, with 7 bases in between. From germline, CDR1 is DFQATT and CDR2 SNEGSKA (reference sequence). CDR3 in amino acids: CSARQGRTDTQYF. The DNA for the CDR3 is TGCAGTGCTAGACAGGGGCGCACAGATACGCAGTATTTT.

The chain uses TRBV20-1 and TRBJ1-1; 8 bases are a match to TRBD1. Trimming at V came to 6 bases and at J to 0 bases, leaving 12 bases not matched to a gene. Germline CDR1 DFQATT, CDR2 SNEGSKA (reference sequence). This CDR3 is 16 amino acids long. CDR3 amino acids: CSALPGTGTMNTEAFF. In DNA, the CDR3 is TGCAGTGCCCTCCCCGGGACAGGTACCATGAACACTGAAGCTTTCTTT.

This clonotype has more than one count but fewer than ten. The CDR3 region is CATSRDLMSSGGHNEQFF. The CDR3 coding sequence is TGTGCCACCAGCAGAGATCTGATGTCTAGCGGGGGCCATAATGAGCAGTTCTTC. The J gene is TRBJ2-1, the V gene TRBV15, with 10 nucleotides matching TRBD2. The germline V gene encodes CDR1 LNHNV and CDR2 YYDKDF (reference sequence). Trimming at V came to 0 bases and at J to 7 bases, leaving 12 bases not matched to a gene. This CDR3 has 18 amino acids.

The chain uses TRBV7-2 and TRBJ2-4; D is possibly TRBD2 (7 bases). This CDR3 contains 15 residues. Germline V CDR1 and CDR2: SGHTA, FQGNSA. Trimming cost V 9 bases and J 2 bases, with 17 bases left between them. The CDR3 spells CASGGGAGTKNIQYF. The CDR3 DNA reads TGTGCCAGTGGGGGGGGGGCCGGGACCAAAAACATTCAGTACTTC.

The sample holds many counts of this clonotype. The rearrangement uses TRBV6-2 or TRBV6-3 and TRBJ2-2; the D is unclear. V dropped 7 bases and J dropped 2 bases, with 2 bases sitting between them. Germline-derived CDR1 and CDR2 are MNHEY and SVGEGT. The CDR3 spans 11 residues. The CDR3, as DNA: TGTGCCAGCACCAACACCGGGGAGCTGTTTTTT. It codes for CASTNTGELFF.

This clonotype was found a few times. The chain combines TRBV2 with TRBJ2-6; no reliable D call. This CDR3 has 17 amino acids. Trimming took off 6 bases at V and 1 base at J, with 16 bases between the two ends. Germline V gives CDR1 SNHLY, CDR2 FYNNEI. CDR3 nucleotides: TGTGCCAGCAGAGCAGAGATACGTAGATCTGGGGCCAACGTCCTGACTTTC. It yields the protein CASRAEIRRSGANVLTF.

The chain recombines TRBV20-1 with TRBJ2-5; D is tentatively TRBD1 or TRBD2 (5 bases each). V lost 6 bases and J 5 bases, leaving 16 bases between the germline ends. This CDR3 is built from 13 residues. CDR1 and CDR2 (germline): DFQATT, SNEGSKA (reference sequence). DNA of the CDR3: TGCAGTGCCGGGGCCGGGTTACAGGAGACCCAGTACTTC. It codes for CSAGAGLQETQYF.

The rearrangement joins TRBV27 to TRBJ2-4, with TRBD1 matching 8 bases. CDR1 MNHEY and CDR2 SMNVEV come from the germline V gene (reference sequence). The CDR3 spans 15 residues. Unmatched junction bases numbered 8, after V lost 4 bases and J lost 6 bases. CDR3 DNA: TGTGCCAGCAGTTCCCGCCAGGGGGCCCGAAACATTCAGTACTTC. It specifies CASSSRQGARNIQYF.

A few counts support this clonotype. V and J are TRBV25-1 and TRBJ2-4; D is possibly TRBD1 (6 bases). Germline V gene lookup returns CDR1 MGHDK and CDR2 SYGVNS. Trimming cost V 3 bases and J 0 bases, with 9 bases left between them. The CDR3 consists of 15 residues. The CDR3 bases are TGTGCCAGCAGTGAGGGGGCGGTAGCCAAAAACATTCAGTACTTC. Its protein product is CASSEGAVAKNIQYF.

The chain employs TRBV11-2 and TRBJ1-4, with D unresolved. The germline V gene encodes CDR1 SGHAT and CDR2 FQNNGV. This CDR3 comprises 11 residues. Trimming left V 2 bases short and J 11 bases short, with 6 bases between. Here the CDR3 DNA reads TGTGCCAGCAGCTTATTAGGGAAACTGTTTTTT. Amino acids: CASSLLGKLFF. Filled out from reference TRBV11-2 and TRBJ1-4, the complete variable domain reads EAGVAQSPRYKIIEKRQSVAFWCNPISGHATLYWYQQILGQGPKLLIQFQNNGVVDDSQLPKDRFSAERLKGVDSTLKIQPAKLEDSAVYLCASSLLGKLFFGSGTQLSVL.

This clonotype showed up just a few times. This sequence joins TRBV28 and TRBJ2-3; no clear D. The germline V gene encodes CDR1 MDHEN and CDR2 SYDVKM. V gave up 5 bases and J gave up 4 bases, with 16 bases separating them. This CDR3 has 15 residues. The CDR3 DNA is TGTGCCAGCAGTCCCCTGCCGGGTCAAGCAGATACGCAGTATTTT. Translation gives CASSPLPGQADTQYF.

The rearrangement links TRBV4-3 to TRBJ2-3; D is possibly TRBD1 (5 bases). V shed 0 bases and J shed 0 bases, with 13 bases lying between them. The length of the CDR3 is 17 residues. Germline assignment: CDR1 LGHNA and CDR2 YSLEER. This chain's CDR3 is CASSQDWGRLSTDTQYF. CDR3 nucleotides: TGCGCCAGCAGCCAAGATTGGGGCAGGTTAAGCACAGATACGCAGTATTTT.

Concerning this clonotype itself: Mismatch with germline at one junction end may stem from a read error. The CDR3 protein is CASRGLNTGELFF. Written as DNA, the CDR3 is TGTGCCAGCAGGGGGCTTAACACTGGGGAGCTGTTTTTT. The chain is built from TRBV27 and TRBJ2-2; weak D call: TRBD1 (5 bases). In germline, CDR1 is MNHEY, CDR2 SMNVEV (reference sequence). The CDR3 sequence is 13 residues long.

The chain couples TRBV6-1 to TRBJ1-2; possible D gene TRBD1, 5 bases. The V end was cut by 8 bases, the J end by 6 bases, with 22 bases between. CDR3 length: 15 amino acids. Germline V CDR1 and CDR2: MNHNS, SASEGT. CDR3 DNA sequence: TGTGCCAGCCGGGGGGACCAGGGAGTTAAGAATGGCTACACCTTC. The encoded protein is CASRGDQGVKNGYTF.

This clonotype has only one observation. The chain is built from TRBV11-2 and TRBJ2-3, with TRBD2 identical over 10 bases. CDR1 is SGHAT, CDR2 FQNNGV, per germline. Losses at the gene ends were 4 bases for V and 8 bases for J; bases not matched to a gene: 6. The CDR3 has 14 amino acids. The CDR3 is CASSSELAGFTQYF. The CDR3 nucleotides read TGTGCCAGCAGCTCTGAACTAGCGGGGTTTACGCAGTATTTT.

This clonotype came up a few times. The genes are TRBV14 and TRBJ2-1; 8 bases are a match to TRBD1. The germline CDR1 and CDR2 sequences are SGHDN and FVKESK. V shed 0 bases, J shed 5 bases, and the junction held 9 bases outside the gene matches. The CDR3 runs to 17 residues. The CDR3 spells CASSQDGQGLGHNEQFF. In DNA form, the CDR3 reads TGTGCCAGCAGCCAAGATGGACAGGGTTTAGGGCACAATGAGCAGTTCTTC.

The table lists this clonotype with a few counts. V gene TRBV10-3 combines with J gene TRBJ2-7; 11 positions agree with TRBD1. The ends lost 10 bases at V and 1 base at J; junction bases unmatched: 3. CDR3 length equals 13 residues. Germline V gene lookup returns CDR1 ENHRY and CDR2 SYGVKD. CDR3 coding DNA: TGTGCCACGTGGGACAGGGGGTCCTACGAGCAGTACTTC. Protein: CATWDRGSYEQYF.

The table lists this clonotype with a few counts. This chain links TRBV29-1 with TRBJ2-7, with 7 positions matching TRBD2. The V gene's germline CDR1 is SQVTM and CDR2 ANQGSEA. The CDR3 spans 13 residues. The V segment lost 4 bases and the J segment 1 base; nucleotides outside the gene matches: 4. The CDR3 DNA sequence: TGCAGCGTTGGGGAGGGAAGGTCCTACGAGCAGTACTTC. This translates into CSVGEGRSYEQYF.

J is TRBJ2-2 and V is TRBV5-1, with D unresolved. Germline-derived CDR1 and CDR2 are SGHRS and YFSETQ. The CDR3 is made up of 13 amino acids. Trimming pared 6 bases from V and 4 bases from J, leaving 10 bases between. The CDR3: CASTRMATGELFF. CDR3 nucleotides: TGCGCCAGCACCCGGATGGCCACCGGGGAGCTGTTTTTT.